This paragraph covers one T cell receptor (beta chain) sequence. This entry comes from a study of response to subunit inactivated influenza vaccine. TCRdb itself ran the RT-PCR reads through MiXCR, one entry per CDR3 protein. The sample has roughly 500,000 distinct CDR3 sequences; 20% to 25% are singletons. V lost 4 bases to trimming and J lost 3 bases; unmatched junction nucleotides: 5. This CDR3 has 15 residues. Germline CDR1 MNHEY, CDR2 SVGAGI. This sample was also put to use in a study of T cells expressing NK-cell markers. According to that study: Generation of TCR beta cDNA was performed by 5'RACE template switching incorporating UMIs. Sorted CD3+CD56+NKG2C+, CD3+CD56+NKG2C- and CD3+CD56-NKG2C+ T cells supplied TCR beta repertoires. Seven of the eight sequenced donors were classified as HCMV-seropositive, and one was classified as seronegative. The use of an anti-gamma-delta TCR antibody, which was added in several experiments, restricted sorting to T cells expressing alpha-beta TCR. The CD3+CD56-NKG2C+ fraction of a handful of donors was likewise dominated by these clonotypes.

The sequenced sample was CD4+ T cells sorted from PBMCs, obtained less than 13 days after vaccination. This chain connects TRBV6-5 to TRBJ2-3, with 9 bases identical to TRBD2. This clonotype was obtained from a man in his fifties who received an inactivated influenza vaccine. The CDR3 sequence is CASSFYSGSTDTQYF. CDR3 coding DNA: TGTGCCAGCAGTTTTTATAGCGGGAGTACAGATACGCAGTATTTT.